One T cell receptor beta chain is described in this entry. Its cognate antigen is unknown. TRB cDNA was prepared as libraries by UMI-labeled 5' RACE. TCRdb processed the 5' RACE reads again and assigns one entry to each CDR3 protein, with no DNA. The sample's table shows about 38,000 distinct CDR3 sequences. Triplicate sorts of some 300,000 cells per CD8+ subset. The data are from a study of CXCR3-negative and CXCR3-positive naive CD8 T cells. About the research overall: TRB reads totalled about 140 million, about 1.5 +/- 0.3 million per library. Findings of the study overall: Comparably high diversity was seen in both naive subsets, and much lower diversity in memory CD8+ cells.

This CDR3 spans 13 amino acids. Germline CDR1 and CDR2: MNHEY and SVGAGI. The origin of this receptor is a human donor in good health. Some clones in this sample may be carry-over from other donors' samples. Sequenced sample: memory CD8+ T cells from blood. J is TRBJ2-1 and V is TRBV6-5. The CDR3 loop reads CASSYSILGEQFF.